This T cell receptor beta chain was recorded in a study of T cell responses to AZD1222 COVID-19 vaccine. Study conclusions and caveats: Spike as a whole was targeted by vaccine-associated CD4 TCRs, dominant at 160-218 and 743-854. Two doses of AZD1222 preceded a rise in Spike-specific TCR breadth and depth. All repertoire sampling was performed exclusively after the peak T cell response.

Germline V gives CDR1 MGHRA, CDR2 YSYEKL. The V end lost 4 bases, the J end lost 2 bases, and 16 bases lay between the germline ends. The CDR3 spans 16 residues. The repertoire was sequenced with immunoSEQ multiplex PCR; TCRdb's copy has only in-frame clones and lacks some. Here the sample spans fewer than 150,000 clones, around 87% being singletons. With regard to this clone: What it recognizes is unknown.

This specimen was peripheral blood, taken on day 0 of AZD1222 vaccination. The source is an adult in good health. V is TRBV4-1 and J is TRBJ2-3, with D possibly matching TRBD2 (6 bases). The CDR3 reads CASSPGAGPLTDTQYF. DNA of the CDR3: TGCGCCAGCAGCCCCGGGGCGGGACCTCTCACAGATACGCAGTATTTT.